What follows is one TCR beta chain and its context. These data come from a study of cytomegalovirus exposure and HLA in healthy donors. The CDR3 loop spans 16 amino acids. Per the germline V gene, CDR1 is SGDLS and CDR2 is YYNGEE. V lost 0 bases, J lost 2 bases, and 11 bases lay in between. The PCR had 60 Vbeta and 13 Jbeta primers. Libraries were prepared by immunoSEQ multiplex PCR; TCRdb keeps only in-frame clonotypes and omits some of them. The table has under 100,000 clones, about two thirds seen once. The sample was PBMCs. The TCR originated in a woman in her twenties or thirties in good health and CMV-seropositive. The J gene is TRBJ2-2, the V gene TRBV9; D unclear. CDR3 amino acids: CASSVEVPINTGELFF. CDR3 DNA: TGTGCCAGCAGCGTAGAAGTGCCTATAAACACCGGGGAGCTGTTTTTT.